The TCR beta chain described here comes from a study of cytomegalovirus exposure and HLA in healthy donors. Regarding the study as a whole: While the bulk of TCR sequences proved rare, some public TCRs turned up in many donors. Later work found that TCR association rates differed between HLA loci; DRB1 had the most and HLA-C the fewest.

This clone was found a few times. Its target is not known. The CDR3 has 13 amino acids. Germline CDR1 reads MNHNY; CDR2 reads SVGAGI (reference sequence). V lost 7 bases and J 7 bases, leaving 13 bases between the germline ends. Primers for the PCR totalled 60 Vbeta and 13 Jbeta. Measured with immunoSEQ multiplex PCR; TCRdb has only the in-frame clones, and not every one. The sample comprises 160,000 or so clones, roughly 80% of which are singletons, and around 1.3% rests with the top ten. This chain links TRBV6-6 with TRBJ1-4; D may be TRBD1 (5 bases). The sequence derives from a woman in her thirties in good health and CMV-seronegative. Sequenced material: PBMCs. The CDR3 loop is CASMRGFGEKLFF. CDR3 bases: TGTGCCAGCATGCGGGGCTTCGGTGAAAAACTGTTTTTT.